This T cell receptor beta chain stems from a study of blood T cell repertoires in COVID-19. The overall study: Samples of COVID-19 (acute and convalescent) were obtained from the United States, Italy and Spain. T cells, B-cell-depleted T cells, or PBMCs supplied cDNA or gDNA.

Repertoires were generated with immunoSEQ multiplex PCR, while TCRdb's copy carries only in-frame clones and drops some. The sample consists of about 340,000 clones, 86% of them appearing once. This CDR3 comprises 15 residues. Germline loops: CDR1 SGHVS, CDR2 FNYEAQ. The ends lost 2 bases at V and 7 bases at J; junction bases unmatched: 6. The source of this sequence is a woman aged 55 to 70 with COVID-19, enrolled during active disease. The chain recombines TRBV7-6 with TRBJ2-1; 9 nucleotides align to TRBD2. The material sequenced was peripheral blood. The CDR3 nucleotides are TGTGCCAGCAGCTTACGGGCGGGGGGGTTGAATGAGCAGTTCTTC. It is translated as CASSLRAGGLNEQFF.